The table lists the clone carrying this T cell receptor beta chain with a count of one. The sample comes from a study of CD8 T cells in Susac syndrome. Trimming stripped 0 bases from V and 1 base from J, with 12 bases between. The CDR3 spans 16 residues. Germline V gene sequence: CDR1 MGHRA, CDR2 YSYEKL. From blood CD8+ and CD4+ T cells, TCR beta sequences were generated. About 0.5 to 1 ug RNA was reverse transcribed with random hexamers. TCRdb re-called the immunoSEQ multiplex PCR reads with MiXCR, one entry per CDR3 protein. The sample has 300,000 or so distinct CDR3 sequences, about 91% seen once; the top ten hold about 0.07%.

The rearrangement joins TRBV4-1 to TRBJ1-1; possible D gene TRBD1, 6 bases. Sequencing was done on a sample of CD4+ T cells from PBMCs. This TCR derives from a human donor with multiple sclerosis. DNA of the CDR3: TGCGCCAGCAGCCAAGATGTCGGGGGGCGGAACACTGAAGCTTTCTTT. As protein: CASSQDVGGRNTEAFF.